This T cell receptor beta chain was obtained from a study of OX40 agonist ivuxolimab in advanced cancers. About this clone itself: The antigen remains unidentified.

Study results and limitations: Partial responders receiving 0.1-3.0 mg/kg showed among the lowest clonal expansion. Antigen specificity was not determined for the expanded peripheral T cells.

Clones were read by immunoSEQ multiplex PCR, and TCRdb kept only the in-frame ones, dropping some. The repertoire holds 77,000 or so clones, with about 91% as singletons. The germline V gene encodes CDR1 SEHNR and CDR2 FQNEAQ (reference sequence). The CDR3 spans 14 residues. Deletions cut 4 bases from V and 0 bases from J, with 10 bases between. This sequence originates from an adult with an advanced solid tumor such as melanoma, head and neck, liver or kidney cancer. The sequencing used CD4+ or CD8+ T cells sorted from blood, collected in a trial of the OX40 agonist ivuxolimab. V gene TRBV7-9 combines with J gene TRBJ2-7, with a tentative D call TRBD2 (5 bases). DNA of the CDR3: TGTGCCAGCAGCTCCGGACTTAACTCCTACGAGCAGTACTTC. It is translated as CASSSGLNSYEQYF. The full variable domain, its missing parts supplied by reference TRBV7-9 and TRBJ2-7, is DTGVSQNPRHKITKRGQNVTFRCDPISEHNRLYWYRQTLGQGPEFLTYFQNEAQLEKSRLLSDRFSAERPKGSFSTLEIQRTEQGDSAMYLCASSSGLNSYEQYFGPGTRLTVT.